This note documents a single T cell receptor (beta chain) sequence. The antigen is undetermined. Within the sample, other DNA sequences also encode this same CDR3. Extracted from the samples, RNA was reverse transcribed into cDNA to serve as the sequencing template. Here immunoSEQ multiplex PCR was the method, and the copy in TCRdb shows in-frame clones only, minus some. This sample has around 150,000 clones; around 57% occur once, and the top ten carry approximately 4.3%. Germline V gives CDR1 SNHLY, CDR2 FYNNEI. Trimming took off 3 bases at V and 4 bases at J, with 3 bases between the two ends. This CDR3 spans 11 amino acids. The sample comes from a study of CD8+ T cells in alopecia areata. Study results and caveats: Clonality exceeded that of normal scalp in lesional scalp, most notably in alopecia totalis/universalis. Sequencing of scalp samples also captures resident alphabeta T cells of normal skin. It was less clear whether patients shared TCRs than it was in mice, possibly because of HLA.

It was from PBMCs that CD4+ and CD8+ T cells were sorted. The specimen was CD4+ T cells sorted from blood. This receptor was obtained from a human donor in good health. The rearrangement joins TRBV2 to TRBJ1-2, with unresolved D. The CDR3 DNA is TGTGCCAGCAGTGAGGGCTATGGCTACACCTTC. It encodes CASSEGYGYTF. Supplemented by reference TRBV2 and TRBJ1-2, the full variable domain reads EPEVTQTPSHQVTQMGQEVILRCVPISNHLYFYWYRQILGQKVEFLVSFYNNEISEKSEIFDDQFSVERPDGSNFTLKIRSTKLEDSAMYFCASSEGYGYTFGSGTRLTVV.